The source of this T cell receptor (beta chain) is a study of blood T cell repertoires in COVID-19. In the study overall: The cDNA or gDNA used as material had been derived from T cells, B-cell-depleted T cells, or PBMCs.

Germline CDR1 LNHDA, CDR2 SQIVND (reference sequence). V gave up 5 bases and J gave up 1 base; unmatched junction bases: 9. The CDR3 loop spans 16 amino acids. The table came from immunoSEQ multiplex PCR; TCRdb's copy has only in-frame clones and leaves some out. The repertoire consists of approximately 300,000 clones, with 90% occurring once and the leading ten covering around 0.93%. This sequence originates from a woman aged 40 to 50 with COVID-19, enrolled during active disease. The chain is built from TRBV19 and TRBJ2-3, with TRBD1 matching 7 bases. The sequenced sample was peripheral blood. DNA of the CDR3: TGTGCCAGTAGTCCGGGACAGCACCCTCGCACAGATACGCAGTATTTT. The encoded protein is CASSPGQHPRTDTQYF.